Reported below is one T cell receptor beta chain. The target antigen is unknown. This sample was taken from a study of graft-versus-host responses after intestinal transplantation. Study details: Once they had received anti-thymocyte globulin induction, all recipients took tacrolimus and steroids for approximately 3 years.

Here immunoSEQ multiplex PCR was the method, and the copy in TCRdb shows in-frame clones only, minus some. The sample records 70,000 or so clones, over 70% being singletons. Points from the study as a whole: Across patients carrying graft-donor T cell macrochimerism, allografts held high graft-versus-host to host-versus-graft clonal ratios. Circulating GvH clone levels at their peak were associated with HvG declines (early post-transplant). Ileal or blood samples showed some GvH clones first, and such clones were also found in recipient marrow.

V dropped 2 bases and J dropped 1 base, with 8 bases sitting between them. Germline CDR1 MDHEN, CDR2 SYDVKM. This CDR3 spans 14 amino acids. The sample in question was unstimulated CD4+ T cells sorted from spleen or lymph node cells, obtained before transplant. The receptor's source is a human donor who was the organ donor for an intestinal transplant. The chain is built from TRBV28 and TRBJ1-1; no reliable D call. The CDR3 region is CASSLVSRNTEAFF. The CDR3 coding sequence is TGTGCCAGCAGTTTAGTGTCCCGGAACACTGAAGCTTTCTTT.